Listed below are T cell receptor beta chains from one sample, sequenced in a study of T and B cells in COVID-19 patients. A single record per CDR3 protein comes from TCRdb applying MiXCR to the multiplex PCR reads. There are about 1,900 distinct CDR3 sequences in the sample; about 23% occur only once, and 50% to 65% lies in the top ten. The sequenced material came from blood. Receptors originate from a human donor with active COVID-19. The CDR3 runs from the conserved cysteine through the conserved F or W. D genes are given only for firm matches. Clone size is not always given. Where it is, it says once, few, many or a class for expanded clones.

D	V	size	J	DNA	CDR3
NA	TRBV7-9	NA	TRBJ2-3	TGTGCCAGCAGCTTAGGAGGGAGTGAGGCAGATACGCAGTATTTT	CASSLGGSEADTQYF
TRBD1	TRBV27	NA	TRBJ2-7	TGTGCCACCACCTCCGGGACAGGGGTCTACGAGCAGTACTTC	CATTSGTGVYEQYF
NA	TRBV12-3/TRBV12-4	medium-sized	TRBJ2-5	TGTGCCAGCAGTGAAGGGGGTCAAGAGACCCAGTACTTC	CASSEGGQETQYF
NA	TRBV12-3/TRBV12-4	NA	TRBJ2-3	TGTGCCAGCAGCTCAAACCGGGGCGGCACAGATACGCAGTATTTT	CASSSNRGGTDTQYF
NA	TRBV6-5	NA	TRBJ2-1	TGTGCCAGCAGCGGCGCCCCATCCGGGGGCTCCTACAATGAGCAGTTCTTC	CASSGAPSGGSYNEQFF
NA	TRBV19	medium-sized	TRBJ1-2	TGTGCCAGTAGTATTGGGGCAATTGCGGAGTTTAACTATGGCTACACCTTC	CASSIGAIAEFNYGYTF
NA	TRBV7-9	few	TRBJ1-1	TGTGCCAGCAGTAAGACAGCGTCGAACACTGAAGCTTTCTTT	CASSKTASNTEAFF
NA	TRBV5-5	medium-sized	TRBJ2-3	TGTGCCAGCAGCGTCCCTTCGGGAGCGTGGACAGATACGCAGTATTTT	CASSVPSGAWTDTQYF
TRBD2	TRBV18	many	TRBJ2-5	TGTGCCAGCTCACCAGGTAAACTAGCGGGAGGAAGAGAGACCCAGTACTTC	CASSPGKLAGGRETQYF
TRBD1	TRBV5-1	few	TRBJ2-7	TGCGCCACCTCCCGGGACAGCAACTCCTACGAGCAGTACTTC	CATSRDSNSYEQYF
TRBD2	TRBV6-2/TRBV6-3	large	TRBJ2-7	TGTGCCAGCAGAAGCGGGACGGACCACCTCAGGCAGTACTTC	CASRSGTDHLRQYF
NA	TRBV7-2	few	TRBJ1-3	TGTGCCAGCAGCTTAGCTACAGGTCTCTCTGGAAACACCATATATTTT	CASSLATGLSGNTIYF
NA	TRBV5-1	many	TRBJ2-3	TGCGCCAGCAGCCCCGGTAGGGCAGCTAGCACAGATACGCAGTATTTT	CASSPGRAASTDTQYF
TRBD1	TRBV12-3/TRBV12-4	medium-sized	TRBJ1-2	TGTGCCAGCAGCTCTGGGGGGACAGACTATGGCTACACCTTC	CASSSGGTDYGYTF
TRBD2	TRBV20-1	NA	TRBJ2-1	TGCAGTGCGCTGAGTGGACTAGCGGGGAGGGAGCAGTTCTTC	CSALSGLAGREQFF
TRBD2	TRBV5-5	NA	TRBJ2-5	TGTGCCAGCAGCCCGTGGAGCGGGGGGGGCCAAGAGACCCAGTACTTC	CASSPWSGGGQETQYF
TRBD1	TRBV29-1	medium-sized	TRBJ2-7	TGCAGCGTTGAAGCCGGGACAGGGGTGAAGGAGCAGTACTTC	CSVEAGTGVKEQYF
NA	TRBV11-1	medium-sized	TRBJ2-3	TGTGCCAGCGAAATGAGGGGAGATACGCAGTATTTT	CASEMRGDTQYF
NA	TRBV27	medium-sized	TRBJ1-4	TGTGCCAGCAGCCAAGACAGAAATAATGAAAAACTGTTTTTT	CASSQDRNNEKLFF
NA	TRBV6-5	NA	TRBJ1-1	TGTGCCAGCAGTTACGTGGCCAGGGATACTGAAGCTTTCTTT	CASSYVARDTEAFF
NA	TRBV28	many	TRBJ2-7	TGTGCCAGCAGTTTATTGGGCGGGCCACTCTACGAGCAGTACTTC	CASSLLGGPLYEQYF
NA	TRBV7-9	many	TRBJ2-2	TGTGCCAGCAGCTTAGACGACAGGACGAGCACCGGGGAGCTGTTTTTT	CASSLDDRTSTGELFF
NA	TRBV18	many	TRBJ1-4	TGTGCCAGCTCACGGTCCGCTAATGAAAAACTGTTTTTT	CASSRSANEKLFF
TRBD1	TRBV19	NA	TRBJ1-5	TGTGCCAGTACAATGACAGGGACGGGCAATCAGCCCCAGCATTTT	CASTMTGTGNQPQHF
NA	TRBV7-9	few	TRBJ1-2	TGTGCCAGCAGCTTCGGGGATTCCTATGGCTACACCTTC	CASSFGDSYGYTF
TRBD2	TRBV27	medium-sized	TRBJ2-1	TGTGCCAGCACCGGATTAGCGGGAGTTGTCAATGAGCAGTTCTTC	CASTGLAGVVNEQFF
NA	TRBV12-3/TRBV12-4	NA	TRBJ2-2	TGTGCCAGCAGGCTTACGTGGGGGGAGCTGTTTTTT	CASRLTWGELFF
TRBD2	TRBV5-6	medium-sized	TRBJ2-3	TGTGCCAGCAGTCCCGCGGGGGACCTCACAGATACGCAGTATTTT	CASSPAGDLTDTQYF
NA	TRBV20-1	NA	TRBJ1-2	TGCAGTGCTAGAGTCGTGACATACTATGGCTACACCTTC	CSARVVTYYGYTF
TRBD1	TRBV19	large	TRBJ1-4	TGTGCCAGTAGTGTCGAGCGGACAGGGAGCGAAAAACTGTTTTTT	CASSVERTGSEKLFF
TRBD2	TRBV27	medium-sized	TRBJ2-1	TGTGCCAGCAGATTAGCCGGGACTAGCGTCGTCAATGAGCAGTTCTTC	CASRLAGTSVVNEQFF
NA	TRBV6-1	medium-sized	TRBJ2-7	TGTGCCGCCTCGGGGAACGGACGGCCGCCCTACGAGCAGTACTTC	CAASGNGRPPYEQYF
NA	TRBV11-2	few	TRBJ1-6	TGTGCCAGCAGCTTAGGGGCTCATTCACCCCTCCACTTT	CASSLGAHSPLHF
TRBD1	TRBV18	medium-sized	TRBJ1-3	TGTGCCAGCTCATCGGACAGGGGACTTGGAAACACCATATATTTT	CASSSDRGLGNTIYF
NA	TRBV7-9	few	TRBJ1-1	TGTGCCAGCAGCGAAGACCTGACGGTTGGGGCTTTCTTT	CASSEDLTVGAFF
TRBD2	TRBV6-2/TRBV6-3	NA	TRBJ2-1	TGTGCCAGCAGTTCCGGTCGCGGGAGGGCCATCCGAAGGAATGAGCAGTTCTTC	CASSSGRGRAIRRNEQFF
NA	TRBV6-1	medium-sized	TRBJ2-1	TGTGCCAGCAGTGAAGATAGGCAACCCTACAATGAGCAGTTCTTC	CASSEDRQPYNEQFF
NA	TRBV6-5	few	TRBJ1-5	TGTGCCAGCAGTCTGGGGCTTGGCAATCAGCCCCAGCATTTT	CASSLGLGNQPQHF
TRBD1	TRBV14	NA	TRBJ2-5	TGTGCCAGCAGCCGGGGACAGGGGGCTCTGGGGCAAGAGACCCAGTACTTC	CASSRGQGALGQETQYF
NA	TRBV20-1	NA	TRBJ1-6	TGCAGTGCTAGACCAGGCGGGGGATCACCCCTCCACTTT	CSARPGGGSPLHF
NA	TRBV6-1	medium-sized	TRBJ2-2	TGTGCCAGCAGAGTCACAACGAACACCGGGGAGCTGTTTTTT	CASRVTTNTGELFF
NA	TRBV5-4	medium-sized	TRBJ2-5	TGTGCCAGCAGCTCCACACCTTTAGGGGGGGCGAAAGAGACCCAGTACTTC	CASSSTPLGGAKETQYF
NA	TRBV7-9	NA	TRBJ2-1	TGTGCCAGCAGCGCGGACGTGAGCTCCTACAATGAGCAGTTCTTC	CASSADVSSYNEQFF
TRBD2	TRBV6-5	NA	TRBJ2-1	TGTGCCAGCAGTTATTCTGGGGGGGACAATGAGCAGTTCTTC	CASSYSGGDNEQFF
NA	TRBV19	large	TRBJ2-1	TGTGCCAGCAAGGCAGCTGATAGGTTTGGGGAGCAGTTCTTC	CASKAADRFGEQFF
TRBD2	TRBV6-5	NA	TRBJ2-1	TGTGCCAGCAGTTACCAACTAGCGGGAGCCCCCTACAATGAGCAGTTCTTC	CASSYQLAGAPYNEQFF
NA	TRBV11-2	NA	TRBJ2-7	TGTGCCAGCAGCTCTAGACCCTACGAGCAGTACTTC	CASSSRPYEQYF
TRBD2	TRBV27	medium-sized	TRBJ2-1	TGTGCCAGCAGTTTAGGCGCTAGCGGGAGCGGCAATGAGCAGTTCTTC	CASSLGASGSGNEQFF
NA	TRBV6-5	NA	TRBJ2-7	TGTGCCAGTAGCAGAGGGGAGGTCGACGAGCAGTACTTC	CASSRGEVDEQYF
TRBD2	TRBV20-1	NA	TRBJ2-7	TGCAGTGCTAGACCCCCCGGGGTAGCGGGGACCTACGAGCAGTACTTC	CSARPPGVAGTYEQYF
NA	TRBV5-6	medium-sized	TRBJ2-5	TGTGCCAGCAGCCGACGGGGGACAAGTCAAGGGCCCCAGTACTTC	CASSRRGTSQGPQYF